Listed here are 24 T cell receptor beta chains from one sample, sequenced in a study of shared clonotypes between healthy human individuals (dated by TCRdb to the early 2020s). The protocol used for the library was the immunoSEQ multiplex PCR assay. Imported from immuneACCESS, the table was reduced by TCRdb to in-frame sequences with V and J called. These copies leave out some clones; in studies compared against another copy, an unresolved V gene accounts for under half, and the cause of the remainder is not known. Here the sample has about 680,000 clones; around 92% occur a single time. 24% of the sample is in the top ten clones. For the CD8 naive samples, CD45RO-negative cells were positively selected for CCR7, yielding a CD45RA+CCR7+ population from which TemRA cells were excluded. Specimen: naive CD8+ T cells sorted from blood. The sample's cell subset or site, from its label and the paper: CD45RA+CCR7+. All receptors derive from a man in his thirties or forties in good health.

V gene TRBV28 combines with J gene TRBJ1-1, with D possibly TRBD1 on 5 matching bases. CDR1 is MDHEN, CDR2 SYDVKM, per germline. This CDR3 region has 17 residues. The V end was cut by 2 bases, the J end by 0 bases, with 16 bases between. The CDR3 nucleotides are TGTGCCAGCAGTTTAGGACCCCAGGGCCCCATGAACACTGAAGCTTTCTTT. Its protein product is CASSLGPQGPMNTEAFF.

V and J are TRBV27 and TRBJ2-1; D remains unclear. The CDR3 is made up of 14 amino acids. Germline V gene lookup returns CDR1 MNHEY and CDR2 SMNVEV (reference sequence). The ends were cut back, 5 bases at V and 4 bases at J, with 12 bases in the middle. The CDR3 here is CASSPPWGYNEQFF. CDR3 sequence (DNA): TGTGCCAGCAGTCCCCCCTGGGGTTACAATGAGCAGTTCTTC.

Comment on this clone: A junction boundary mismatches the germline segment, possibly from a read error. The genes are TRBV28 and TRBJ2-7; 7 positions match TRBD2. The CDR3 extends over 13 amino acids. Germline V gene sequence: CDR1 MDHEN, CDR2 SYDVKM. The CDR3, as DNA: TGTGCCAGCAGTCACCGACTAGCCGAGGCAGGTAACTTC. This codes for CASSHRLAEAGNF. The whole variable domain, filled in from reference TRBV28 and TRBJ2-7, reads DVKVTQSSRYLVKRTGEKVFLECVQDMDHENMFWYRQDPGLGLRLIYFSYDVKMKEKGDIPEGYSVSREKKERFSLILESASTNQTSMYLCASSHRLAEAGNFGPGTRLTVT.

The V and J genes are TRBV9 and TRBJ2-1; D may be TRBD1 or TRBD2 (6 bases each). This CDR3 region has 16 residues. In germline, CDR1 is SGDLS, CDR2 YYNGEE. V shed 4 bases and J shed 8 bases, with 22 bases lying between them. CDR3 amino acids: CASSPSGAGRWDEQFF. In DNA form, the CDR3 reads TGTGCCAGCAGCCCTTCAGGGGCGGGGAGGTGGGATGAGCAGTTCTTC.

In the case of this clone: Other DNA sequences in the same sample also yield this CDR3. The rearrangement joins TRBV11-2 to TRBJ2-7; D unclear. Germline V lookup: CDR1 SGHAT, CDR2 FQNNGV. CDR3 length equals 13 residues. V was trimmed by 4 bases and J by 1 base, leaving 8 bases between them. The CDR3 here is CASSSLGSYEQYF. For the CDR3, the DNA is TGTGCCAGCAGCTCCCTGGGATCCTACGAGCAGTACTTC.

The rearrangement links TRBV27 to TRBJ1-5, with TRBD1 matching 10 bases. The ends lost 5 bases at V and 7 bases at J; junction bases unmatched: 5. Germline CDR1 reads MNHEY; CDR2 reads SMNVEV (reference sequence). The CDR3 sequence is 14 residues long. The CDR3 DNA reads TGTGCCAGCAGTCCCTCGACAGGGGGCCAGCCCCAGCATTTT. It translates to CASSPSTGGQPQHF.

The chain carries TRBV5-4 and TRBJ2-1, with D maybe TRBD2 (6 bases). Trimming took 0 bases from V and 4 from J, leaving 17 bases between them. Germline V gene sequence: CDR1 SGHNT, CDR2 YYREEE (reference sequence). CDR3 length: 17 amino acids. The CDR3 DNA follows: TGTGCCAGCAGCTTGGGGGGCCGGGCGGGGCAGTACAATGAGCAGTTCTTC. It specifies CASSLGGRAGQYNEQFF.

The chain joins TRBV27 to TRBJ2-5; perhaps TRBD2 as D (5 bases). CDR3 length: 15 residues. Germline CDR1 and CDR2: MNHEY and SMNVEV (reference sequence). Trimming took 4 bases from V and 4 from J, leaving 16 bases between them. CDR3 bases: TGTGCCAGCAGTTCTGCGCGGAGCGGCGGAGAGACCCAGTACTTC. As protein: CASSSARSGGETQYF.

The chain employs TRBV7-2 and TRBJ2-7, with 10 bases matching TRBD2. CDR3 length: 15 amino acids. Germline values: CDR1 SGHTA, CDR2 FQGNSA. V shed 5 bases, J shed 0 bases, and the junction held 4 bases outside the gene matches. This CDR3 is CASSALAGGSYEQYF. In DNA, the CDR3 is TGTGCCAGCAGCGCTTTAGCGGGGGGCTCCTACGAGCAGTACTTC. The full variable domain, rest sourced from reference TRBV7-2 and TRBJ2-7, is GAGVSQSPSNKVTEKGKDVELRCDPISGHTALYWYRQSLGQGLEFLIYFQGNSAPDKSGLPSDRFSAERTGGSVSTLTIQRTQQEDSAVYLCASSALAGGSYEQYFGPGTRLTVT.

The rearrangement uses TRBV5-1 and TRBJ2-5, with 8 positions matching TRBD1. V shed 2 bases and J 2 bases; nucleotides not matched to a gene: 5. The germline V gene has CDR1 SGHRS and CDR2 YFSETQ. The CDR3 is 15 amino acids. The CDR3 sequence: CASSFNDRGQETQYF. The CDR3 DNA sequence: TGCGCCAGCAGCTTTAACGACAGGGGACAAGAGACCCAGTACTTC.

The chain couples TRBV30 to TRBJ2-2; a possible D gene is TRBD1 (6 bases). Trimming cost V 4 bases and J 6 bases, with 15 bases left between them. The CDR3 loop spans 14 amino acids. Germline V CDR1 and CDR2: GTSNPN, SVGIG (reference sequence). This CDR3 is CAWNVDSYPGELFF. CDR3 DNA: TGTGCCTGGAACGTGGACAGTTACCCCGGGGAGCTGTTTTTT.

The chain recombines TRBV7-9 with TRBJ2-1; TRBD2 agrees at 11 bases. The CDR3 contains 19 residues. Per germline, CDR1 SEHNR and CDR2 FQNEAQ (reference sequence). Trimming at V came to 0 bases and at J to 6 bases, leaving 13 bases not matched to a gene. As DNA, the CDR3 is TGTGCCAGCAGCTTAGCAGGCGGTCTTAGACTAGCGGGAATCAATGAGCAGTTCTTC. Translation: CASSLAGGLRLAGINEQFF. Drawing the rest from reference TRBV7-9 and TRBJ2-1, the complete variable domain is DTGVSQNPRHKITKRGQNVTFRCDPISEHNRLYWYRQTLGQGPEFLTYFQNEAQLEKSRLLSDRFSAERPKGSFSTLEIQRTEQGDSAMYLCASSLAGGLRLAGINEQFFGPGTRLTVL.

This chain uses TRBV19 with TRBJ2-7; D may be TRBD1 (6 bases). Germline CDR1 reads LNHDA; CDR2 reads SQIVND (reference sequence). This CDR3 has 15 amino acids. V dropped 3 bases and J dropped 0 bases, with 12 bases sitting between them. CDR3 protein: CASSIFGGRSYEQYF. The CDR3 DNA sequence: TGTGCCAGTAGTATTTTTGGGGGCCGCTCCTACGAGCAGTACTTC.

The chain employs TRBV5-1 and TRBJ2-1, with 15 bases that match TRBD2. The V gene's germline CDR1 is SGHRS and CDR2 YFSETQ. Trimming took 3 bases from V and 7 from J; bases not matched to a gene: 5. The CDR3 runs to 16 residues. CDR3 protein: CASSSGTSGRLNEQFF. CDR3 DNA: TGCGCCAGCAGCTCCGGGACTAGCGGGAGGTTGAATGAGCAGTTCTTC.

The chain uses TRBV6-5 and TRBJ1-1, with D unclear. Germline CDR1 is MNHEY and CDR2 is SVGAGI. The CDR3 has 14 amino acids. The V and J ends lost 0 bases and 6 bases respectively, with 11 bases between them. In nucleotides, the CDR3 is TGTGCCAGCAGTTACTCCCCCACGGGCTCTGAAGCTTTCTTT. Translating it yields CASSYSPTGSEAFF.

The gene calls are TRBV6-5 and TRBJ2-7; 10 positions agree with TRBD2. The CDR3 runs 13 residues. J lost 6 bases, V lost 6 bases, and 5 bases had no gene match. The germline V gene has CDR1 MNHEY and CDR2 SVGAGI. CDR3 loop: CASSGTSAIEQYF. CDR3 DNA sequence: TGTGCCAGCAGCGGGACTAGCGCCATCGAGCAGTACTTC.

This clone was found once. The chain uses TRBV2 and TRBJ2-7; D perhaps matches TRBD1 (5 bases). The germline CDR1 and CDR2 sequences are SNHLY and FYNNEI. Trimming removed 6 bases from V and 4 bases from J, with 10 bases in between. The length of the CDR3 is 12 residues. CDR3 DNA sequence: TGTGCCAGCAGAGCCGACAGATACGAGCAGTACTTC. Its translation is CASRADRYEQYF.

The chain couples TRBV9 to TRBJ2-7; a weak D match, TRBD2 (6 bases). CDR1 is SGDLS, CDR2 YYNGEE, per germline. This CDR3 has 13 amino acids. Trimming cost V 4 bases and J 4 bases, with 12 bases left between them. CDR3 in amino acids: CASSPGTRYEQYF. In nucleotides, the CDR3 is TGTGCCAGCAGCCCCGGGACTCGGTACGAGCAGTACTTC.

This chain connects TRBV7-9 to TRBJ2-7; D remains ambiguous. Trimming took off 6 bases at V and 2 bases at J, with 17 bases between the two ends. Germline loops: CDR1 SEHNR, CDR2 FQNEAQ (reference sequence). This CDR3 region has 15 residues. The CDR3 here is CASSSFPSFPYEQYF. Here the CDR3 DNA reads TGTGCCAGCAGTTCCTTCCCGTCCTTTCCCTACGAGCAGTACTTC.

This chain joins TRBV6-6 and TRBJ2-1, with 8 positions matching TRBD2. The CDR3 has 16 amino acids. From germline, CDR1 is MNHNY and CDR2 SVGAGI (reference sequence). The trim removed 2 bases at V and 12 bases at J, leaving 15 bases unmatched. The CDR3 nucleotides read TGTGCCAGCAGTTACAGCGGGGCGGGAGGCCGTTCGGGGCAGTTCTTC. This codes for CASSYSGAGGRSGQFF.

The chain has TRBV30 and TRBJ2-5, with 8 bases identical to TRBD2. V shed 5 bases and J 5 bases; nucleotides not matched to a gene: 10. This CDR3 has 14 amino acids. Germline V CDR1 and CDR2: GTSNPN, SVGIG (reference sequence). The CDR3 DNA reads TGTGCCTGGGGGATGGGGACTAGTCTGGAGACCCAGTACTTC. Translated: CAWGMGTSLETQYF.

The chain couples TRBV11-1 to TRBJ2-7; 9 bases line up with TRBD1. The CDR3 runs 16 residues. Germline V lookup: CDR1 SGHAT, CDR2 FQDESV (reference sequence). J was trimmed by 5 bases and V by 1 base; bases with no gene match: 9. This CDR3 reads CASSLDPGQGFHEQYF. CDR3 DNA sequence: TGTGCCAGCAGCTTAGACCCGGGACAGGGTTTCCACGAGCAGTACTTC.

This rearrangement joins TRBV27 to TRBJ1-1, with 7 bases matching TRBD1. The CDR3 has 14 amino acids. CDR1 MNHEY and CDR2 SMNVEV come from the germline V gene (reference sequence). V was pared by 6 bases and J by 0 bases, with 4 bases of the junction left unmatched. The CDR3 here is CASRGTVMNTEAFF. DNA of the CDR3: TGTGCCAGCAGGGGGACAGTCATGAACACTGAAGCTTTCTTT.

The chain combines TRBV11-2 with TRBJ2-5, with D maybe TRBD2 (5 bases). Trimming left V 4 bases short and J 5 bases short, with 11 bases between. Looked up from germline, CDR1 is SGHAT and CDR2 is FQNNGV. This CDR3 region has 13 residues. The CDR3 is CASSWEAVETQYF. The CDR3 bases are TGTGCCAGCAGCTGGGAAGCGGTCGAGACCCAGTACTTC.